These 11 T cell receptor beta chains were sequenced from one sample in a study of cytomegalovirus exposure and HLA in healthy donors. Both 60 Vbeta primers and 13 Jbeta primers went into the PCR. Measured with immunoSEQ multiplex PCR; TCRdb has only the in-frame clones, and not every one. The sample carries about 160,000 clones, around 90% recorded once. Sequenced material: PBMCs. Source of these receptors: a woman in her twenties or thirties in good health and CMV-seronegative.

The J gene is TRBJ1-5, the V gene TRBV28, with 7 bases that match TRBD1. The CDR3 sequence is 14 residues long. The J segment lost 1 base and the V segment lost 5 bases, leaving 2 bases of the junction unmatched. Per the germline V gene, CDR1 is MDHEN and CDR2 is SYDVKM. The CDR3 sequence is CASSEQGSNQPQHF. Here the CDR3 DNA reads TGTGCCAGCAGTGAACAGGGGAGCAATCAGCCCCAGCATTTT. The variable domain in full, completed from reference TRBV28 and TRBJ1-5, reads DVKVTQSSRYLVKRTGEKVFLECVQDMDHENMFWYRQDPGLGLRLIYFSYDVKMKEKGDIPEGYSVSREKKERFSLILESASTNQTSMYLCASSEQGSNQPQHFGDGTRLSIL.

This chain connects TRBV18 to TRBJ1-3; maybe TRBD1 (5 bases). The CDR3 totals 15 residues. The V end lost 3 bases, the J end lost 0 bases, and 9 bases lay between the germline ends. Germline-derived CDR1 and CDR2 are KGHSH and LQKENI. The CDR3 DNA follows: TGTGCCAGCTCACCGACAGCCTTCTCTGGAAACACCATATATTTT. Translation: CASSPTAFSGNTIYF.

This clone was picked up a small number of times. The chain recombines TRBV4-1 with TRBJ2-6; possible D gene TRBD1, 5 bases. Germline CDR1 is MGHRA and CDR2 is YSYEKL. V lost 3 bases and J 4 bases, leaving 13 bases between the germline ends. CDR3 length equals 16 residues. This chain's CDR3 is CASSQHTGSGANVLTF. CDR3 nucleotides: TGCGCCAGCAGCCAGCATACAGGCTCCGGGGCCAACGTCCTGACTTTC.

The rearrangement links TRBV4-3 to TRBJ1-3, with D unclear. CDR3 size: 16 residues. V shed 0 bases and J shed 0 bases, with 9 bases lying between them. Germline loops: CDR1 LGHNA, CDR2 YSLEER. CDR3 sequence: CASSQEARVSGNTIYF. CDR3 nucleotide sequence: TGCGCCAGCAGCCAAGAAGCCCGGGTCTCTGGAAACACCATATATTTT.

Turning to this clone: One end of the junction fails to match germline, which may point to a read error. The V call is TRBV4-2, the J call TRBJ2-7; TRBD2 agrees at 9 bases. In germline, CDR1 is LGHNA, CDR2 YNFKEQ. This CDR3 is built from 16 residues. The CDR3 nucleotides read TGTGCCAGCAGCCAAACTACAGCGGGAGGACCGTACGACCAGTACTTC. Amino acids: CASSQTTAGGPYDQYF.

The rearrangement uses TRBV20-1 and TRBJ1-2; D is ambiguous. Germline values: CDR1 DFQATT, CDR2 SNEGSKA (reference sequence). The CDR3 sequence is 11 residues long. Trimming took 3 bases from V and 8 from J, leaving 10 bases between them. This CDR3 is CSARALEGYTF. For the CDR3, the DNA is TGCAGTGCTAGGGCTTTGGAGGGCTACACCTTC.

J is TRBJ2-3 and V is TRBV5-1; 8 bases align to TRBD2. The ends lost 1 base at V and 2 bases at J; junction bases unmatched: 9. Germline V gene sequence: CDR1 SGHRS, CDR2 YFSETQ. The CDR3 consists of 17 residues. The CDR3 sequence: CASSLNSLAGPTDTQYF. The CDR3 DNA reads TGCGCCAGCAGCTTGAACTCCCTAGCGGGCCCCACAGATACGCAGTATTTT.

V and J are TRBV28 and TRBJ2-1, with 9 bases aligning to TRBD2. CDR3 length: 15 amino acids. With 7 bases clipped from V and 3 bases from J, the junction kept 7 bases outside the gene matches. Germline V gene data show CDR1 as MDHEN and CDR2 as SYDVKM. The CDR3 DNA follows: TGTGCCAGCACCCCGGCGGGGGGGTACTACAATGAGCAGTTCTTC. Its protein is CASTPAGGYYNEQFF. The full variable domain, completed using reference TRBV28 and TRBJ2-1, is DVKVTQSSRYLVKRTGEKVFLECVQDMDHENMFWYRQDPGLGLRLIYFSYDVKMKEKGDIPEGYSVSREKKERFSLILESASTNQTSMYLCASTPAGGYYNEQFFGPGTRLTVL.

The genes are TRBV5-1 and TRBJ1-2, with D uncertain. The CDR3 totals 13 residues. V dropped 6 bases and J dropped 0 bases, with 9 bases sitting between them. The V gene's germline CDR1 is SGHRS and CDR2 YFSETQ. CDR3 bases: TGCGCCAGCACGGAGGGTGCTAACTATGGCTACACCTTC. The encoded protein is CASTEGANYGYTF.

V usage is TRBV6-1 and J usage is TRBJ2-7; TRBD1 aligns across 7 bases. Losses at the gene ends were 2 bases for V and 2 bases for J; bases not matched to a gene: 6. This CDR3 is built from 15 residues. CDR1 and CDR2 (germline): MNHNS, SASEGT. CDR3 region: CASSELRGQPYEQYF. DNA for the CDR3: TGTGCCAGCAGTGAATTGAGGGGGCAGCCCTACGAGCAGTACTTC.

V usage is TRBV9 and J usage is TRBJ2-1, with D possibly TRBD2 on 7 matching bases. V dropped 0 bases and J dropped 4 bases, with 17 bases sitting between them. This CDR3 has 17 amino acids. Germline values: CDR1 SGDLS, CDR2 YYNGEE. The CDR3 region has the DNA TGTGCCAGCAGCGTAGCGGGGGGCGGGGGCTCTTACAATGAGCAGTTCTTC. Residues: CASSVAGGGGSYNEQFF.